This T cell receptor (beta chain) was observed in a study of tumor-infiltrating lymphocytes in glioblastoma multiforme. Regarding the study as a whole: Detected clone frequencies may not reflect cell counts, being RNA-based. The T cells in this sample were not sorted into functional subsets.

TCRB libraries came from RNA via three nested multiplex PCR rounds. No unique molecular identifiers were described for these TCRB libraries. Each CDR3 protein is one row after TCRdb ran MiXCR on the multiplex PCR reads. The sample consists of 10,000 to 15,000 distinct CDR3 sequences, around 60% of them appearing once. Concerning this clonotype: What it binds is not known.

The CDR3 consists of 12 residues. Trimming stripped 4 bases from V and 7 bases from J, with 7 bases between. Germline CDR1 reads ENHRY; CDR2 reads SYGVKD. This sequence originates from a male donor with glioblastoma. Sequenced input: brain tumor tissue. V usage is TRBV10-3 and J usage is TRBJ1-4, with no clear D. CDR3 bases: TGTGCCATCAGTGCGACGTTTGAAAAACTGTTTTTT. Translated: CAISATFEKLFF.